Listed here is a single TCR beta chain. What it binds is unknown. This sample was taken from a study of long-term antiretroviral therapy in people with HIV. Study details: About a decade before 2015, the earliest samples were taken when ART was typically delayed.

The ends lost 7 bases at V and 4 bases at J; junction bases unmatched: 5. This CDR3 is built from 13 residues. Germline assignment: CDR1 SQVTM and CDR2 ANQGSEA. Everyone in the study who had HIV was treated in the United States. They ran version v3.0 of the immunoSEQ assay at survey level. The study targeted about 40,000-55,000 T-cell genomes per sample in sequencing. The data were produced by immunoSEQ multiplex PCR, yet TCRdb's version contains in-frame clones alone and is incomplete. Of about 11,000 clones listed, about 80% are singletons. General observations from the study: Blood sampling spanned 2004 to 2017, possibly under older ART regimens.

Specimen: unsorted PBMCs, collected at the start of antiretroviral therapy, before treatment. This receptor was taken from a young man with HIV. The rearrangement joins TRBV29-1 to TRBJ1-4; 8 bases are shared with TRBD1. CDR3 loop: CSDGQGINEKLFF. CDR3 in DNA: TGCAGCGATGGACAGGGAATTAATGAAAAACTGTTTTTT.